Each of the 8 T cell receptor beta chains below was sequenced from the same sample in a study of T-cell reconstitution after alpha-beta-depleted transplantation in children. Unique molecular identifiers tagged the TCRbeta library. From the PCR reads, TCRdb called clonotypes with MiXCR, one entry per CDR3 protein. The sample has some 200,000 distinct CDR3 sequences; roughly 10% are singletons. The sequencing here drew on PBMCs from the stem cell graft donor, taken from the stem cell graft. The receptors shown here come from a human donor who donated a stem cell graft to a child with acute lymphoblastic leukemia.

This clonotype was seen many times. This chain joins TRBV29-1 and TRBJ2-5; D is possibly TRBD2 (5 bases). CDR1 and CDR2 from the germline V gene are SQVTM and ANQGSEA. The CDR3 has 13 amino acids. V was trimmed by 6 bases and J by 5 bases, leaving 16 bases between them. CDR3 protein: CSVYPTSDETQYF. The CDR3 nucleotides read TGCAGCGTCTATCCCACTAGTGACGAGACCCAGTACTTC.

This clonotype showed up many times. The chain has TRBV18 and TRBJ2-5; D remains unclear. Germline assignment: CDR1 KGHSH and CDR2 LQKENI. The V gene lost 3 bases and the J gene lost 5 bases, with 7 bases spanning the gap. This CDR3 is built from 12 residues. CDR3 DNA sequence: TGTGCCAGCTCACCCTCCTGGGAGACCCAGTACTTC. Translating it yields CASSPSWETQYF.

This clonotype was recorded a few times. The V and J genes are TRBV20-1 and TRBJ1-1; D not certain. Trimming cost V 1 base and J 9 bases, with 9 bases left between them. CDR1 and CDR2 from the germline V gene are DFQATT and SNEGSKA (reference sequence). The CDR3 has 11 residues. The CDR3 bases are TGCAGTGCTAGAGCCGCCGGGAAAGCTTTCTTT. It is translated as CSARAAGKAFF.

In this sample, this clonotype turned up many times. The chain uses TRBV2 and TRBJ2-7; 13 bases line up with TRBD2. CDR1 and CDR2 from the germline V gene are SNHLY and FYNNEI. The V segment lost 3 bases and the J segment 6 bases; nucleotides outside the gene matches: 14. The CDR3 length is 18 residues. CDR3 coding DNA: TGTGCCAGCAGTGAGCAGGGGCGACTAGCGGGGGGTAGGACCGAGCAGTACTTC. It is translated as CASSEQGRLAGGRTEQYF.

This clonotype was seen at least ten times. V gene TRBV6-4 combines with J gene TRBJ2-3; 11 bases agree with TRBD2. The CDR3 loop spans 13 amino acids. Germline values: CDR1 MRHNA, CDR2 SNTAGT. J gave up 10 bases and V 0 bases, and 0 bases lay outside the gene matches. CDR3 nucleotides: TGTGCCAGCAGTGACTCGACTAGCGGGGCGCAGTATTTT. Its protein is CASSDSTSGAQYF.

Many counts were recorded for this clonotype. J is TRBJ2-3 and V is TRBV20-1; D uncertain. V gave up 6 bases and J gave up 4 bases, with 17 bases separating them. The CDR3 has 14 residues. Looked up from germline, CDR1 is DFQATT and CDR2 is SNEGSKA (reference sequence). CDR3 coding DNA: TGCAGTGCCGCGAAGGGTGTTGAGGCAGATACGCAGTATTTT. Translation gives CSAAKGVEADTQYF.

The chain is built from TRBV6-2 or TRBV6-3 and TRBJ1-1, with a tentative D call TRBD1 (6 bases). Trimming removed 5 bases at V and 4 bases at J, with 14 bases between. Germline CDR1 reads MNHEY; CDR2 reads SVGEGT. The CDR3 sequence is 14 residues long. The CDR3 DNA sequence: TGTGCCAGCAGTCCATTAACAGGGCCCACTGAAGCTTTCTTT. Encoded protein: CASSPLTGPTEAFF.

The CDR3 nucleotides are TGTGCCAGCAGTCTGCTAACTAGTTATGAGCAGTTCTTC. Protein sequence: CASSLLTSYEQFF. The chain links TRBV27 to TRBJ2-1; TRBD2 is a possible D gene (5 bases). This CDR3 has 13 amino acids. CDR1 MNHEY and CDR2 SMNVEV come from the germline V gene (reference sequence). Trimming removed 5 bases at V and 8 bases at J, with 13 bases between.